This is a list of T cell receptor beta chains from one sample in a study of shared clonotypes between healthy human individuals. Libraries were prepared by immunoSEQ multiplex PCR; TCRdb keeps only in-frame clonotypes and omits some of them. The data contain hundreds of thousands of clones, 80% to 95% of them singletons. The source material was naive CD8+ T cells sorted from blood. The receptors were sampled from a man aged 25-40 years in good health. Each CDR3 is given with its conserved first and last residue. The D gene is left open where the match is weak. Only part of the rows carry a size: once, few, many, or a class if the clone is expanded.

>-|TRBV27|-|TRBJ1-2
CASILKAGHLYGYTF
TGTGCCAGCATCTTGAAGGCGGGACACCTTTATGGCTACACCTTC
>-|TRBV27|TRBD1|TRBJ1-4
CASSLRTGYNEKLFF
TGTGCCAGCAGTTTGAGGACAGGCTATAATGAAAAACTGTTTTTT
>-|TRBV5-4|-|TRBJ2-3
CASSLGADSTDTQYF
TGTGCCAGCAGCTTAGGGGCAGACAGCACAGATACGCAGTATTTT
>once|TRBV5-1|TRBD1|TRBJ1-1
CASSSGGGGTEAFF
TGCGCCAGCAGCTCAGGGGGAGGAGGAACTGAAGCTTTCTTT
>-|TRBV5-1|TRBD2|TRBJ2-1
CASSSPREPGLAGVDSYNEQFF
TGCGCCAGCAGTTCTCCCAGGGAGCCGGGACTAGCGGGAGTCGACTCCTACAATGAGCAGTTCTTC
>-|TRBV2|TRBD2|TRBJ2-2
CASSPGLAGVAGELFF
TGTGCCAGCAGCCCCGGACTAGCGGGAGTTGCCGGGGAGCTGTTTTTT
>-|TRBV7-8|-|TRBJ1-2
CASSLVRNYGYTF
TGTGCCAGCAGCTTGGTCAGGAACTATGGCTACACCTTC
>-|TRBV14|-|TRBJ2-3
CASSHLQFSQYF
TGTGCCAGCAGCCACTTACAATTCTCGCAGTATTTT
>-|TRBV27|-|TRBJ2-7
CASSLSGGDEQYF
TGTGCCAGCAGTTTATCAGGGGGTGACGAGCAGTACTTC
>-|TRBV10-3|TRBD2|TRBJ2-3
CAISESVLTSGPTDTQYF
TGTGCCATCAGTGAGTCGGTGTTGACTAGCGGACCCACAGATACGCAGTATTTT
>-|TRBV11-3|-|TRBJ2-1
CASSLTLGEQFF
TGTGCCAGCAGCTTAACCTTAGGTGAGCAGTTCTTC
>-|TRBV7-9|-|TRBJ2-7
CASSLATLEQYF
TGTGCCAGCAGCTTAGCGACCCTCGAGCAGTACTTC
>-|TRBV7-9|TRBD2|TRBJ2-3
CASSTPRLAGLDTQYF
TGTGCCAGCAGCACCCCTCGGCTAGCGGGATTAGATACGCAGTATTTT
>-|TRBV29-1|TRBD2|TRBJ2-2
CSVELREGLGLFF
TGCAGCGTTGAGCTCAGGGAGGGGCTTGGGCTGTTTTTT
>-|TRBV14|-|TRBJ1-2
CASSVAGLSFYGYTF
TGTGCCAGCAGCGTCGCAGGGTTAAGTTTCTATGGCTACACCTTC
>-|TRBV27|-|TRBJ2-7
CASSLSGAGDYEQYF
TGTGCCAGCAGCCTTAGCGGAGCCGGGGACTACGAGCAGTACTTC
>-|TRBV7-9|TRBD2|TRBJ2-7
CASSLAGDFYEQYF
TGTGCCAGCAGCCTAGCGGGAGACTTCTACGAGCAGTACTTC
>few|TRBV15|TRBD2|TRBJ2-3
CATSRGLAGGSDTQYF
TGTGCCACCAGCAGAGGACTAGCGGGAGGTTCAGATACGCAGTATTTT
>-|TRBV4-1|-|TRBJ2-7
CASSQVPSPSTYEQYF
TGCGCCAGCAGCCAAGTTCCCTCCCCTAGCACCTACGAGCAGTACTTC
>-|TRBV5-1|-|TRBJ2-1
CASSLSIEQFF
TGCGCCAGCAGCTTGTCGATTGAGCAGTTCTTC
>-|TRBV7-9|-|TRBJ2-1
CASSWEMSSYNEQFF
TGTGCCAGCAGCTGGGAAATGAGCTCCTACAATGAGCAGTTCTTC
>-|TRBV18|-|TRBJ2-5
CASSPLVWETQYF
TGTGCCAGCTCACCATTGGTTTGGGAGACCCAGTACTTC
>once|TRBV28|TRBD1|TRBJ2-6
CASRPRDRVYSGANVLTF
TGTGCCAGCAGGCCCCGGGACAGGGTTTACTCTGGGGCCAACGTCCTGACTTTC
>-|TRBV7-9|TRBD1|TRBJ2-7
CASSFGTGYYEQYF
TGTGCCAGCAGCTTTGGGACAGGGTATTACGAGCAGTACTTC
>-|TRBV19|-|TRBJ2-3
CASSWGGSDTQYF
TGTGCCAGTAGTTGGGGGGGCTCAGATACGCAGTATTTT
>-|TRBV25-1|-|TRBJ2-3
CASSAPYEYSTDTQYF
TGTGCCAGCAGTGCCCCCTATGAGTATAGCACAGATACGCAGTATTTT
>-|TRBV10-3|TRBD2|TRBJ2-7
CAIWEGGIYEQYF
TGTGCCATTTGGGAGGGCGGGATCTACGAGCAGTACTTC
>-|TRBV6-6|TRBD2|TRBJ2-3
CASSFGTSVGDTQYF
TGTGCCAGCAGTTTCGGGACTAGCGTGGGGGATACGCAGTATTTT
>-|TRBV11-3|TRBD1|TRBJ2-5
CASSPRTGGQETQYF
TGTGCCAGCAGCCCAAGGACAGGGGGCCAGGAGACCCAGTACTTC
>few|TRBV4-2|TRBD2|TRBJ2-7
CASSEERDYEQYF
TGTGCCAGCAGTGAGGAGCGGGACTACGAGCAGTACTTC